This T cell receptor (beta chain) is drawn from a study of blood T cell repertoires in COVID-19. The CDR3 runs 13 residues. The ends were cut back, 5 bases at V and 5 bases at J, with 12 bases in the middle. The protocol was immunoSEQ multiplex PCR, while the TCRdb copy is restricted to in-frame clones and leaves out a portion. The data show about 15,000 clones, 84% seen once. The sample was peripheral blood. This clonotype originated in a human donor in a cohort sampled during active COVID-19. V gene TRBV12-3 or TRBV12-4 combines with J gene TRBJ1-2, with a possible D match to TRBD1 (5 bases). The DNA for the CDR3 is TGTGCCAGCAGTCTCCGGGAGGGGTATGGCTACACCTTC. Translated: CASSLREGYGYTF.